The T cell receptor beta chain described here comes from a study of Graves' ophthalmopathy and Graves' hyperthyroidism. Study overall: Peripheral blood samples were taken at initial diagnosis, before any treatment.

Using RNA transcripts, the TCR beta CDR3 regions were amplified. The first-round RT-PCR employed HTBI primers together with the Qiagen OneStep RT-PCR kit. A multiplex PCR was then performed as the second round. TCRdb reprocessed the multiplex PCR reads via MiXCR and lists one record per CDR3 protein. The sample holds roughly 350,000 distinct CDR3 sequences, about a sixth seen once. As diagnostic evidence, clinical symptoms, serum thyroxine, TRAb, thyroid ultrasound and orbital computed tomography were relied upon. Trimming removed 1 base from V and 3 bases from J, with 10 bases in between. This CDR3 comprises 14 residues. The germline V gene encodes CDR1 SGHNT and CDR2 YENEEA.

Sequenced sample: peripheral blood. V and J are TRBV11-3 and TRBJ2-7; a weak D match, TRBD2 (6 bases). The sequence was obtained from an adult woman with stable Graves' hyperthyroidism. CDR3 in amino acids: CASSLGTTSYEQYF. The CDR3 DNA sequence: TGTGCCAGCAGCTTAGGTACGACTAGCTACGAGCAGTACTTC. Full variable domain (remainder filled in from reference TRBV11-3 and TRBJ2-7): EAGVVQSPRYKIIEKKQPVAFWCNPISGHNTLYWYLQNLGQGPELLIRYENEEAVDDSQLPKDRFSAERLKGVDSTLKIQPAELGDSAVYLCASSLGTTSYEQYFGPGTRLTVT.